These 16 T cell receptor beta chains share one sample of origin, sequenced in a study of blood T cell repertoires in COVID-19. Assay: immunoSEQ multiplex PCR; the TCRdb copy retains only in-frame clones and omits some. In the table there are more than 20,000 clones, roughly four fifths of which are singletons. The sequenced material came from peripheral blood. These receptors originate from a human donor in a cohort sampled during active or convalescent COVID-19.

The chain uses TRBV19 and TRBJ1-5; no reliable D call. V dropped 0 bases and J dropped 8 bases, with 8 bases sitting between them. Germline loops: CDR1 LNHDA, CDR2 SQIVND (reference sequence). This CDR3 contains 13 residues. The chain's CDR3 is CASSIEEAKPQHF. CDR3 in DNA: TGTGCCAGTAGTATAGAAGAAGCAAAGCCCCAGCATTTT. Filled out from reference TRBV19 and TRBJ1-5, the complete variable domain reads DGGITQSPKYLFRKEGQNVTLSCEQNLNHDAMYWYRQDPGQGLRLIYYSQIVNDFQKGDIAEGYSVSREKKESFPLTVTSAQKNPTAFYLCASSIEEAKPQHFGDGTRLSIL.

The chain recombines TRBV19 with TRBJ1-1; unclear D gene. Germline loops: CDR1 LNHDA, CDR2 SQIVND (reference sequence). Trimming cost V 3 bases and J 6 bases, with 11 bases left between them. CDR3 length: 13 amino acids. CDR3 nucleotides: TGTGCCAGTAGTATCGGGGAGAGCGCTGAAGCTTTCTTT. Translating gives CASSIGESAEAFF.

The chain couples TRBV5-1 to TRBJ1-4; 9 bases are a match to TRBD1. V was pared by 3 bases and J by 8 bases, with 5 bases of the junction left unmatched. This CDR3 comprises 14 residues. In germline, CDR1 is SGHRS, CDR2 YFSETQ. The CDR3 DNA sequence: TGCGCCAGCAGCTCTGGGACAGGGAGGGAAAAACTGTTTTTT. This gives the protein CASSSGTGREKLFF. The full variable domain, in which reference TRBV5-1 and TRBJ1-4 provide the parts outside the CDR3, is KAGVTQTPRYLIKTRGQQVTLSCSPISGHRSVSWYQQTPGQGLQFLFEYFSETQRNKGNFPGRFSGRQFSNSRSEMNVSTLELGDSALYLCASSSGTGREKLFFGSGTQLSVL.

The V and J genes are TRBV24-1 and TRBJ1-5; 8 bases are a match to TRBD1. CDR1 is KGHDR, CDR2 SFDVKD, per germline. The CDR3 loop spans 16 amino acids. V shed 2 bases and J 1 base; nucleotides not matched to a gene: 3. The CDR3 sequence is CATSDSQGGSNQPQHF. The DNA for the CDR3 is TGTGCCACCAGTGATTCACAGGGGGGGAGCAATCAGCCCCAGCATTTT.

The chain links TRBV5-1 to TRBJ1-1; D unclear. V gave up 2 bases and J gave up 2 bases, with 10 bases separating them. This CDR3 spans 14 amino acids. Germline assignment: CDR1 SGHRS and CDR2 YFSETQ. CDR3 DNA sequence: TGCGCCAGCAGCTTTCCGGGTATAAACACTGAAGCTTTCTTT. It yields the protein CASSFPGINTEAFF. Looking up the rest from reference TRBV5-1 and TRBJ1-1 gives the full variable domain: KAGVTQTPRYLIKTRGQQVTLSCSPISGHRSVSWYQQTPGQGLQFLFEYFSETQRNKGNFPGRFSGRQFSNSRSEMNVSTLELGDSALYLCASSFPGINTEAFFGQGTRLTVV.

This clone counts as medium-sized. The chain carries TRBV6-5 and TRBJ2-3, with 9 bases identical to TRBD1. The trim removed 8 bases at V and 2 bases at J, leaving 8 bases unmatched. The germline V gene encodes CDR1 MNHEY and CDR2 SVGAGI. CDR3 size: 15 residues. The CDR3: CASGLQGAITDTQYF. CDR3 DNA sequence: TGTGCCAGCGGCCTACAGGGGGCCATCACAGATACGCAGTATTTT.

The chain uses TRBV19 and TRBJ1-1; D might be TRBD1 (5 bases). The CDR3 runs 14 residues. The germline CDR1 and CDR2 sequences are LNHDA and SQIVND (reference sequence). The V and J ends lost 3 bases and 2 bases respectively, with 10 bases between them. The CDR3 reads CASSMQGINTEAFF. CDR3 DNA sequence: TGTGCCAGTAGTATGCAGGGCATTAACACTGAAGCTTTCTTT.

J is TRBJ1-5 and V is TRBV7-2; TRBD1 is a possible D gene (5 bases). CDR3 length: 12 residues. Trimming removed 5 bases at V and 7 bases at J, with 9 bases between. Germline assignment: CDR1 SGHTA and CDR2 FQGNSA. In DNA form, the CDR3 reads TGTGCCAGCAGCCCACGGGGGCAGCCCCAGCATTTT. Amino acid sequence: CASSPRGQPQHF.

The V gene is TRBV6-5, the J gene TRBJ1-1; TRBD1 matches 7 bases. CDR1 and CDR2 (germline): MNHEY, SVGAGI. The CDR3 has 13 amino acids. With V trimmed by 7 bases and J by 1 base, 3 bases remained unmatched. The CDR3 spells CASTRQGNTEAFF. The CDR3 DNA follows: TGTGCCAGCACCAGACAGGGGAACACTGAAGCTTTCTTT.

V gene TRBV7-2 combines with J gene TRBJ1-3; unclear D gene. There are 13 residues in the CDR3. Germline CDR1 is SGHTA and CDR2 is FQGNSA. Trimming cost V 7 bases and J 2 bases, with 9 bases left between them. CDR3 bases: TGTGCCAGCATCGAGAGGCCTGGAAACACCATATATTTT. As protein: CASIERPGNTIYF.

The CDR3 bases are TGTGCCAGCAGAAACAGGGGGAATTACAATGAGCAGTTCTTC. Translated: CASRNRGNYNEQFF. The chain is built from TRBV2 and TRBJ2-1, with 8 bases lining up with TRBD1. The CDR3 runs 14 residues. Trimming took 6 bases from V and 4 from J; bases not matched to a gene: 5. The germline V gene has CDR1 SNHLY and CDR2 FYNNEI.

The genes are TRBV5-6 and TRBJ2-1, with 8 bases matching TRBD2. This CDR3 has 17 residues. Germline trimming cut 4 bases from V and 5 bases from J; bases unmatched to any gene: 14. The germline V gene encodes CDR1 SGHDT and CDR2 YYEEEE. CDR3 DNA sequence: TGTGCCAGCAGCCCTCGCGGGGGGCGGGGGGTTAACAATGAGCAGTTCTTC. Translation: CASSPRGGRGVNNEQFF. Looking up the rest from reference TRBV5-6 and TRBJ2-1 gives the full variable domain: DAGVTQSPTHLIKTRGQQVTLRCSPKSGHDTVSWYQQALGQGPQFIFQYYEEEERQRGNFPDRFSGHQFPNYSSELNVNALLLGDSALYLCASSPRGGRGVNNEQFFGPGTRLTVL.

V gene TRBV19 combines with J gene TRBJ1-3; maybe TRBD1 (5 bases). V shed 3 bases and J shed 4 bases, with 13 bases lying between them. The CDR3 has 15 amino acids. Germline V gives CDR1 LNHDA, CDR2 SQIVND (reference sequence). The CDR3: CASSIGRQGGNTIYF. DNA of the CDR3: TGTGCCAGTAGTATCGGTCGGCAGGGAGGAAACACCATATATTTT.

This chain joins TRBV21-1 and TRBJ2-1; TRBD2 reflects the table's D call only, with no check against the DNA. TRBV21-1 is a recognized pseudogene. There are 11 residues in the CDR3. CDR3 in amino acids: CASSKRDEQFF. In DNA form, the CDR3 reads TGTGCCAGCAGCAAGAGGGATGAGCAGTTCTTC.

The chain recombines TRBV3-1 (or the pseudogene TRBV3-2) with TRBJ2-5; 12 bases are a match to TRBD2. CDR3 length: 16 residues. Trimming took 4 bases from V and 5 from J; bases not matched to a gene: 8. Germline CDR1 is LGHDT and CDR2 is YNNKEL (reference sequence). In DNA, the CDR3 is TGTGCCAGCAGCCCGCGGACTAGCGGGGTGGCGGAGACCCAGTACTTC. It specifies CASSPRTSGVAETQYF.

By proportion, this clone is medium-sized. The rearrangement links TRBV4-1 to TRBJ2-1, with D possibly TRBD1 on 5 matching bases. The CDR3 covers 13 residues. The germline V gene has CDR1 MGHRA and CDR2 YSYEKL. The germline V and J ends were trimmed by 0 bases and 8 bases, with 8 bases remaining between them. CDR3 sequence reads: CASSQDQGHEQFF. The CDR3 DNA reads TGCGCCAGCAGCCAAGACCAGGGCCATGAGCAGTTCTTC.